The sequence of this T cell receptor beta chain was determined in a study of regulatory T cells in long-lasting Graves disease. Time point of the sample: persistent/refractory GD, antithyroid drugs over 5 years with positive TRAb. The TCR library was made from RNA that had been extracted from PBMCs in TRIzol. This clonotype showed up many times. Per the germline V gene, CDR1 is MNHNS and CDR2 is SASEGT. The CDR3 is 14 residues long. The junction had 14 bases not matched to a gene; V was cut back by 6 bases and J by 9 bases. Investigators prepared the TCR beta libraries by applying iRepertoire HTBI primers and Arm-PCR of CDR3 regions. Each CDR3 protein gets one entry after TCRdb re-called the multiplex PCR reads with MiXCR. The data hold some 430,000 distinct CDR3 sequences, with about 22% observed a single time.

This rearrangement joins TRBV6-1 to TRBJ2-7; 7 nucleotides agree with TRBD2. This TCR was sampled from a female donor with Graves disease. The sequencing here drew on peripheral blood mononuclear cells (PBMCs), taken when the disease was refractory, from a patient treated with antithyroid drugs. CDR3 in DNA: TGTGCCAGCAGAAACGGGACTATCAGTCAGATGCAGTACTTC. Residues: CASRNGTISQMQYF.